This TCR beta chain is drawn from a study of T cell repertoires and HLA-DP antigens. Study as a whole: CD4+ T cells were cocultured with HeLa cells expressing HLA-DP. Average DNA input: approximately 220 ng for CD137+CD4+ sorts, approximately 1,300 ng pre-culture.

Study findings and constraints: Total CD4+ responders were stimulated by HeLa antigen-presenting cells.

Comments on this clone: What it recognizes is unknown.

Each pre-culture CD4+ sample aimed for hundreds of thousands of T cell genomes at deep resolution. Sequencing used immunoSEQ multiplex PCR; TCRdb keeps in-frame clones, though not all of them. This sample has about 110,000 clones, with almost 95% found just once. The ends lost 4 bases at V and 2 bases at J; junction bases unmatched: 9. Germline lookup yields CDR1 SGHRS and CDR2 YFSETQ. The CDR3 covers 16 residues. The clonotype was recovered from a woman aged 18 to 35 in good health and CMV-seronegative. Material for sequencing was CD4+ T cells from PBMCs. V gene TRBV5-1 combines with J gene TRBJ2-3, with TRBD2 matching 8 bases. The CDR3 DNA is TGCGCCAGCAGCCCAATTAGCGGGGCGAACACAGATACGCAGTATTTT. Translation: CASSPISGANTDTQYF.